This T cell receptor beta chain is from a study of blood T cell repertoires in COVID-19. Study overall: Spain, Italy and the United States supplied samples that represented acute and convalescent COVID-19. From T cells, B-cell-depleted T cells, or PBMCs came the material, which was cDNA or gDNA.

Authors' methods: It was from reference gene primer amplification that nucleated cell counts were estimated. Here immunoSEQ multiplex PCR was the method, and the copy in TCRdb shows in-frame clones only, minus some. V, J and clone size are those of that table, while D and trimming were read from the DNA. In the table there are 250,000 to 300,000 clones, around 86% of which are singletons. The CDR3 runs to 14 residues. Trimming left V 0 bases short and J 0 bases short, with 6 bases between. Germline V gives CDR1 MNHEY, CDR2 SVGAGI. The chain is built from TRBV6-5 and TRBJ2-7; D not certain. Sequencing input: peripheral blood. This clonotype originated in a woman aged 40 to 50 who had recovered from COVID-19. Here the CDR3 reads CASSYSLSSYEQYF. Here the CDR3 DNA reads TGTGCCAGCAGTTACTCACTGAGCTCCTACGAGCAGTACTTC.